The 8 T cell receptor beta chains below all came from one sample that was sequenced in a study of blood T cell repertoires in COVID-19. Method: immunoSEQ multiplex PCR; TCRdb's copy keeps in-frame clones and lacks some. The table records around 160,000 clones, approximately 80% of them present only once. The sample comprised peripheral blood. These TCRs come from a woman of 80 years or more with acute or convalescent COVID-19.

V gene TRBV18 combines with J gene TRBJ1-2, with 8 bases aligning to TRBD1. The CDR3 is made up of 15 amino acids. Looked up from germline, CDR1 is KGHSH and CDR2 is LQKENI. J gave up 8 bases and V 3 bases, and 11 bases lay outside the gene matches. As DNA, the CDR3 is TGTGCCAGCTCACCCGGACAGGGTCCCTTCGGAGGCTACACCTTC. Translated: CASSPGQGPFGGYTF. The full variable domain, rest sourced from reference TRBV18 and TRBJ1-2, is NAGVMQNPRHLVRRRGQEARLRCSPMKGHSHVYWYRQLPEEGLKFMVYLQKENIIDESGMPKERFSAEFPKEGPSILRIQQVVRGDSAAYFCASSPGQGPFGGYTFGSGTRLTVV.

The chain employs TRBV3-1 (or the pseudogene TRBV3-2) and TRBJ2-1, with a weak D call TRBD1 (6 bases). V was clipped by 4 bases and J by 4 bases, with 8 bases between them. Germline V CDR1 and CDR2: LGHDT, YNNKEL (reference sequence). This CDR3 is built from 13 residues. The CDR3 protein is CASSRTGYNEQFF. CDR3 in DNA: TGTGCCAGCAGCCGAACAGGGTACAATGAGCAGTTCTTC.

This clone was observed a single time. J is TRBJ1-1 and V is TRBV12-5; TRBD1 matches at 8 bases. Germline assignment: CDR1 LGHNT and CDR2 FRNRAP. J gave up 6 bases and V 6 bases, and 9 bases lay outside the gene matches. The length of the CDR3 is 14 residues. In nucleotides, the CDR3 is TGTGCTAGTGGCGCAGGGGGCGGGGAGGCTGAAGCTTTCTTT. Residues: CASGAGGGEAEAFF.

The sample holds a few counts of this clone. V and J are TRBV28 and TRBJ1-2; the D is unclear. CDR3 size: 15 residues. V lost 2 bases, J lost 2 bases, and 12 bases lay in between. The V gene's germline CDR1 is MDHEN and CDR2 SYDVKM. The CDR3 reads CASSLVQEINYGYTF. CDR3 in DNA: TGTGCCAGCAGTTTAGTCCAGGAAATAAACTATGGCTACACCTTC.

The J gene is TRBJ1-2, the V gene TRBV9, with D tentatively TRBD1 (6 bases). The CDR3 is 14 amino acids. Germline loops: CDR1 SGDLS, CDR2 YYNGEE. The ends were cut back, 5 bases at V and 4 bases at J, with 15 bases in the middle. This CDR3 reads CASRGGIGGYGYTF. CDR3 coding DNA: TGTGCCAGCAGAGGGGGAATAGGAGGCTATGGCTACACCTTC. The full variable domain, in which reference TRBV9 and TRBJ1-2 provide the parts outside the CDR3, is DSGVTQTPKHLITATGQRVTLRCSPRSGDLSVYWYQQSLDQGLQFLIQYYNGEERAKGNILERFSAQQFPDLHSELNLSSLELGDSALYFCASRGGIGGYGYTFGSGTRLTVV.

This chain connects TRBV28 to TRBJ2-3; D ambiguous. Germline V lookup: CDR1 MDHEN, CDR2 SYDVKM. The CDR3 is 12 residues long. Trimming shortened V by 5 bases and J by 4 bases, and 7 bases separated the two germline ends. CDR3 region: CASSLGSDTQYF. Here the CDR3 DNA reads TGTGCCAGCAGTCTCGGGTCAGATACGCAGTATTTT.

The genes are TRBV6-6 and TRBJ2-3; 10 nucleotides line up with TRBD1. The CDR3 contains 15 residues. Germline loops: CDR1 MNHNY, CDR2 SVGAGI (reference sequence). V shed 0 bases and J 4 bases; nucleotides not matched to a gene: 1. The CDR3 spells CASSYSGTGADTQYF. In nucleotides, the CDR3 is TGTGCCAGCAGTTACTCTGGGACAGGGGCAGATACGCAGTATTTT.

The CDR3 reads CASSEGTDPSTDTQYF. Here the CDR3 DNA reads TGTGCCAGCAGCGAAGGGACTGATCCTAGCACAGATACGCAGTATTTT. V and J are TRBV5-4 and TRBJ2-3, with D maybe TRBD2 (6 bases). The CDR3 contains 16 residues. Germline V gene data show CDR1 as SGHNT and CDR2 as YYREEE (reference sequence). The ends were cut back, 4 bases at V and 0 bases at J, with 15 bases in the middle.